These 5 T cell receptor beta chains came from one sample sequenced in a study of shared clonotypes between healthy human individuals. Assay: immunoSEQ multiplex PCR; the TCRdb copy retains only in-frame clones and omits some. The sample lists about 2.1 million clones; around 93% were seen once. CD45RO negativity and positive selection for CCR7 defined naive CD8 cells, a population that excluded terminally differentiated effector memory CD45RA+ cells. The sequencing input was naive CD8+ T cells from PBMCs. Receptors were obtained from a man aged 18 to 30 in good health. Some clones in this sample may be carry-over from other donors' samples.

This clone was seen a few times. In the same sample, other DNA sequences code for this CDR3. V and J are TRBV9 and TRBJ1-2; no firm D call. Germline assignment: CDR1 SGDLS and CDR2 YYNGEE. The CDR3 has 11 residues. Trimming shortened V by 3 bases and J by 2 bases, and 2 bases separated the two germline ends. The CDR3 coding sequence is TGTGCCAGCAGCGCAAACTATGGCTACACCTTC. This gives the protein CASSANYGYTF.

This chain joins TRBV27 and TRBJ2-1; 11 bases agree with TRBD1. Losses at the gene ends were 3 bases for V and 6 bases for J; bases not matched to a gene: 7. The CDR3 consists of 16 residues. Germline-derived CDR1 and CDR2 are MNHEY and SMNVEV (reference sequence). The CDR3 bases are TGTGCCAGCAGTTTCTCCGGGACAGGGGGGTTCAATGAGCAGTTCTTC. Protein: CASSFSGTGGFNEQFF.

V gene TRBV4-2 combines with J gene TRBJ2-1; the match to TRBD2 covers 11 bases. The CDR3 runs 19 residues. V lost 0 bases and J lost 5; bases outside the gene matches: 12. Germline V CDR1 and CDR2: LGHNA, YNFKEQ. CDR3 in amino acids: CASSQDLGLAAKVDNEQFF. The DNA of the CDR3 is TGTGCCAGCAGCCAAGATCTGGGACTAGCGGCCAAAGTAGACAATGAGCAGTTCTTC.

The chain couples TRBV7-8 to TRBJ2-2, with 10 bases that match TRBD2. In germline, CDR1 is SGHVS, CDR2 FQNEAQ. V shed 2 bases, J shed 6 bases, and the junction held 6 bases outside the gene matches. The CDR3 covers 16 residues. Here the CDR3 DNA reads TGTGCCAGCAGCTTAATTGCTAGCGGGGGTGCCGGGGAGCTGTTTTTT. It specifies CASSLIASGGAGELFF.

The V call is TRBV4-2, the J call TRBJ2-7; no firm D call. The CDR3 runs to 13 residues. The V end was cut by 0 bases, the J end by 6 bases, with 9 bases between. Germline CDR1 LGHNA, CDR2 YNFKEQ. The CDR3: CASSQDRLREQYF. CDR3 DNA: TGTGCCAGCAGCCAAGATAGACTCCGCGAGCAGTACTTC.